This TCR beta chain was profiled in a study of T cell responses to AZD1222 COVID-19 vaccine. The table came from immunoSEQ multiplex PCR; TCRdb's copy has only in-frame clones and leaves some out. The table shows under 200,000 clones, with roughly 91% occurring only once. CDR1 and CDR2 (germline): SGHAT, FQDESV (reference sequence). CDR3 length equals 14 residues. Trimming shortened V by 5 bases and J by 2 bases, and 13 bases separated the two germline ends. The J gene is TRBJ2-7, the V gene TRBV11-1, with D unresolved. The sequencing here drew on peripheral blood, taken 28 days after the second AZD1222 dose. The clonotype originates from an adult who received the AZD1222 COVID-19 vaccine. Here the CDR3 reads CASSVRIGPYEQYF. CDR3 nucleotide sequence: TGTGCCAGCAGCGTAAGGATAGGACCCTACGAGCAGTACTTC.